The next 27 T cell receptor beta chains were all read from a single sample in a study of cytomegalovirus exposure and HLA in healthy donors. The PCR had 60 Vbeta and 13 Jbeta primers. Measured with immunoSEQ multiplex PCR; TCRdb has only the in-frame clones, and not every one. This table has some 90,000 clones, roughly three quarters appearing once. The source material was PBMCs. The source is a man aged 35 to 55 in good health and CMV-seronegative.

This chain uses TRBV11-3 with TRBJ2-7; 7 bases match TRBD1. V shed 2 bases, J shed 3 bases, and the junction held 1 base outside the gene matches. CDR1 and CDR2 (germline): SGHNT, YENEEA. The CDR3 sequence is 13 residues long. The CDR3 sequence: CASSLNRGYEQYF. Written as DNA, the CDR3 is TGTGCCAGCAGCTTAAACAGGGGCTACGAGCAGTACTTC.

V usage is TRBV27 and J usage is TRBJ2-7; TRBD1 matches at 7 bases. This CDR3 is built from 15 residues. V lost 3 bases to trimming and J lost 6 bases; unmatched junction nucleotides: 11. The germline V gene has CDR1 MNHEY and CDR2 SMNVEV (reference sequence). The CDR3 DNA reads as TGTGCCAGCAGTTTTACAGGGGACAGTTTAGGCGAGCAGTACTTC. Its protein is CASSFTGDSLGEQYF.

This clone was seen a handful of times. The chain is built from TRBV2 and TRBJ1-4, with 10 bases that match TRBD1. CDR1 and CDR2 (germline): SNHLY, FYNNEI. This CDR3 spans 14 amino acids. The ends lost 5 bases at V and 8 bases at J; junction bases unmatched: 5. CDR3 sequence reads: CASSRDRGTEKLFF. The DNA of the CDR3 is TGTGCCAGCAGTCGGGACAGGGGAACGGAAAAACTGTTTTTT.

This rearrangement joins TRBV5-6 to TRBJ2-7, with 9 bases aligning to TRBD2. V trimming: 5 bases; J trimming: 3 bases; junction bases outside the gene matches: 3. The CDR3 is 13 residues long. Looked up from germline, CDR1 is SGHDT and CDR2 is YYEEEE. The CDR3 sequence: CASSPTSGYEQYF. The CDR3 DNA reads as TGTGCCAGCAGTCCGACTAGCGGCTACGAGCAGTACTTC. The full variable domain, completed using reference TRBV5-6 and TRBJ2-7, is DAGVTQSPTHLIKTRGQQVTLRCSPKSGHDTVSWYQQALGQGPQFIFQYYEEEERQRGNFPDRFSGHQFPNYSSELNVNALLLGDSALYLCASSPTSGYEQYFGPGTRLTVT.

This clone has a handful of counts. The J gene is TRBJ1-1, the V gene TRBV6-5; no firm D call. V was shortened by 4 bases and J by 2 bases, with 5 bases between the two germline ends. Germline CDR1 and CDR2: MNHEY and SVGAGI. The CDR3 loop spans 12 amino acids. CDR3 bases: TGTGCCAGCAGTTCCTTCAACACTGAAGCTTTCTTT. It codes for CASSSFNTEAFF.

This clone was found once. The rearrangement uses TRBV27 and TRBJ1-2; possibly TRBD1 for D (6 bases). The CDR3 is 14 residues long. Germline-derived CDR1 and CDR2 are MNHEY and SMNVEV (reference sequence). The V and J ends lost 7 bases and 6 bases respectively, with 18 bases between them. The CDR3, as DNA: TGTGCCAGCAAGGGACGACAGGCCGGGGATGGCTACACCTTC. This translates into CASKGRQAGDGYTF.

The genes are TRBV4-3 and TRBJ2-7; 7 bases map to TRBD1. The germline V gene encodes CDR1 LGHNA and CDR2 YSLEER. V shed 2 bases and J 3 bases; nucleotides not matched to a gene: 10. This CDR3 is 16 amino acids long. The CDR3 spells CASSQLIGDSHYEQYF. CDR3 DNA: TGCGCCAGCAGCCAACTTATAGGGGACAGCCACTACGAGCAGTACTTC.

The V call is TRBV5-4, the J call TRBJ2-2; 9 bases fit TRBD1. The germline V gene encodes CDR1 SGHNT and CDR2 YYREEE (reference sequence). This CDR3 is built from 15 residues. Germline trimming cut 3 bases from V and 4 bases from J; bases unmatched to any gene: 4. This chain's CDR3 is CASSSDRGGTGELFF. In DNA, the CDR3 is TGTGCCAGCAGCTCGGACAGGGGAGGCACCGGGGAGCTGTTTTTT.

The chain links TRBV7-9 to TRBJ2-5; 13 bases match TRBD2. With 5 bases clipped from V and 4 bases from J, the junction kept 7 bases outside the gene matches. The germline CDR1 and CDR2 sequences are SEHNR and FQNEAQ (reference sequence). This CDR3 comprises 16 residues. CDR3: CASSPTSGGAIETQYF. The CDR3, as DNA: TGTGCCAGCAGCCCAACTAGCGGGGGGGCCATAGAGACCCAGTACTTC.

This clone appeared a single time. This rearrangement joins TRBV7-2 to TRBJ1-1; possibly TRBD1 for D (5 bases). V was cut by 1 base and J by 7 bases, with 13 bases left in between. CDR3 length: 14 residues. Germline lookup yields CDR1 SGHTA and CDR2 FQGNSA. The chain's CDR3 is CASSLGQGMGEAFF. CDR3 in DNA: TGTGCCAGCAGCTTAGGGCAGGGTATGGGTGAAGCTTTCTTT.

This clone has a handful of counts. V usage is TRBV4-3 and J usage is TRBJ2-7; D might be TRBD2 (5 bases). Trimming stripped 1 base from V and 1 base from J, with 17 bases between. CDR3 length equals 17 residues. The germline gives CDR1 LGHNA, CDR2 YSLEER. The CDR3 is CASSQARAGSGSYEQYF. The CDR3 DNA follows: TGCGCCAGCAGCCAAGCACGCGCTGGGAGTGGTTCCTACGAGCAGTACTTC.

The genes are TRBV4-3 and TRBJ1-4, with D possibly TRBD1 on 6 matching bases. Per the germline V gene, CDR1 is LGHNA and CDR2 is YSLEER. V gave up 0 bases and J gave up 4 bases, with 21 bases separating them. The CDR3 covers 19 residues. The CDR3 sequence is CASSQERDRGQKLNEKLFF. The CDR3 coding sequence is TGCGCCAGCAGCCAAGAAAGGGACCGCGGACAGAAACTTAATGAAAAACTGTTTTTT.

This clone was detected a few times. The genes are TRBV4-1 and TRBJ1-1, with D uncertain. V shed 2 bases and J shed 2 bases, with 9 bases lying between them. Per germline, CDR1 MGHRA and CDR2 YSYEKL. This CDR3 region has 14 residues. CDR3 in amino acids: CASSQSPTNTEAFF. As DNA, the CDR3 is TGCGCCAGCAGCCAATCCCCCACTAACACTGAAGCTTTCTTT.

This clone was recorded once. The chain carries TRBV28 and TRBJ1-1; 7 positions agree with TRBD1. Germline CDR1 is MDHEN and CDR2 is SYDVKM. The junction had 12 bases not matched to a gene; V was cut back by 1 base and J by 7 bases. This CDR3 has 16 amino acids. Here the CDR3 reads CASSLSMRGPRGEAFF. CDR3 coding DNA: TGTGCCAGCAGTTTATCAATGAGGGGGCCCCGAGGTGAAGCTTTCTTT. Drawing the rest from reference TRBV28 and TRBJ1-1, the complete variable domain is DVKVTQSSRYLVKRTGEKVFLECVQDMDHENMFWYRQDPGLGLRLIYFSYDVKMKEKGDIPEGYSVSREKKERFSLILESASTNQTSMYLCASSLSMRGPRGEAFFGQGTRLTVV.

The CDR3 DNA reads as TGTGCCAGCATATTGGGACAGACGGGTGAAAAACTGTTTTTT. Residues: CASILGQTGEKLFF. The rearrangement links TRBV7-9 to TRBJ1-4; 7 bases match TRBD1. Trimming at V came to 7 bases and at J to 7 bases, leaving 9 bases not matched to a gene. This CDR3 contains 14 residues. In germline, CDR1 is SEHNR, CDR2 FQNEAQ (reference sequence).

The chain is built from TRBV6-5 and TRBJ2-5; 9 bases are shared with TRBD1. Unmatched junction bases numbered 8, after V lost 4 bases and J lost 2 bases. CDR3 length: 16 amino acids. Germline assignment: CDR1 MNHEY and CDR2 SVGAGI. CDR3 sequence: CASSFYHGQGQETQYF. The CDR3 DNA sequence: TGTGCCAGCAGTTTCTACCACGGACAGGGGCAAGAGACCCAGTACTTC.

The chain carries TRBV7-9 and TRBJ2-5, with 11 bases lining up with TRBD1. CDR3 length equals 15 residues. Trimming took 7 bases from V and 5 from J; bases not matched to a gene: 9. Germline V gives CDR1 SEHNR, CDR2 FQNEAQ (reference sequence). The CDR3 reads CASILGQGARETQYF. CDR3 DNA sequence: TGTGCCAGCATCCTCGGACAGGGGGCGCGGGAGACCCAGTACTTC.

The chain links TRBV2 to TRBJ2-2, with a possible D match to TRBD2 (6 bases). Germline values: CDR1 SNHLY, CDR2 FYNNEI. There are 14 residues in the CDR3. The V gene lost 3 bases and the J gene lost 6 bases, with 11 bases spanning the gap. The CDR3 loop is CASSDYGSSGELFF. In nucleotides, the CDR3 is TGTGCCAGCAGTGATTACGGGAGCTCCGGGGAGCTGTTTTTT.

The chain couples TRBV7-9 to TRBJ2-5; D uncertain. Germline CDR1 reads SEHNR; CDR2 reads FQNEAQ (reference sequence). Trimming removed 2 bases at V and 4 bases at J, with 8 bases between. The CDR3 is 13 amino acids. The CDR3 loop is CASSLTKTETQYF. The CDR3 DNA reads TGTGCCAGCAGCTTAACTAAGACAGAGACCCAGTACTTC.

The rearrangement links TRBV7-2 to TRBJ1-1; D ambiguous. The CDR3 consists of 14 residues. Looked up from germline, CDR1 is SGHTA and CDR2 is FQGNSA. V dropped 5 bases and J dropped 0 bases, with 10 bases sitting between them. The chain's CDR3 is CASSSPNLNTEAFF. CDR3 bases: TGTGCCAGCAGCAGTCCTAATTTGAACACTGAAGCTTTCTTT.

The rearrangement links TRBV14 to TRBJ2-1, with TRBD1 matching over 8 bases. The CDR3 loop spans 15 amino acids. Germline lookup yields CDR1 SGHDN and CDR2 FVKESK. The junction had 7 bases not matched to a gene; V was cut back by 1 base and J by 8 bases. For the CDR3, the DNA is TGTGCCAGCAGCCAAGGACAGGGGAATTTCTATGAGCAGTTCTTC. Protein: CASSQGQGNFYEQFF.

The chain combines TRBV4-3 with TRBJ1-2; D is uncertain. CDR3 length: 17 residues. Between the trimmed V and J ends, which lost 0 bases and 8 bases, there was a span of 22 bases. Germline lookup yields CDR1 LGHNA and CDR2 YSLEER. In nucleotides, the CDR3 is TGCGCCAGCAGCCAAGATCGGGTCCTGGACTCCGGAGGGGGCTACACCTTC. Amino acids: CASSQDRVLDSGGGYTF.

This sequence joins TRBV4-1 and TRBJ1-2; D gene unclear. The V gene lost 0 bases and the J gene lost 2 bases, with 13 bases spanning the gap. CDR1 is MGHRA and CDR2 is YSYEKL in the germline V gene. CDR3 length: 16 amino acids. CDR3 bases: TGCGCCAGCAGCCAAGATTCAGGAGGGAGGAACTATGGCTACACCTTC. This sequence encodes CASSQDSGGRNYGYTF.

The rearrangement uses TRBV4-3 and TRBJ1-5, with 8 nucleotides matching TRBD1. The ends lost 5 bases at V and 7 bases at J; junction bases unmatched: 10. The V gene's germline CDR1 is LGHNA and CDR2 YSLEER. The CDR3 is 15 amino acids. CDR3 DNA sequence: TGCGCCAGCAGCTCTAGTTACAGGGGGGGGCAGCCCCAGCATTTT. It is translated as CASSSSYRGGQPQHF.

The V call is TRBV6-4, the J call TRBJ2-1; no clear D gene. Germline assignment: CDR1 MRHNA and CDR2 SNTAGT. Deletions cut 0 bases from V and 4 bases from J, with 4 bases between. The CDR3 extends over 13 amino acids. The CDR3 here is CASSDSRYNEQFF. CDR3 nucleotides: TGTGCCAGCAGTGACTCGAGGTACAATGAGCAGTTCTTC.

The chain uses TRBV5-1 and TRBJ1-6; 10 bases map to TRBD1. Germline V gene lookup returns CDR1 SGHRS and CDR2 YFSETQ. The CDR3 is 15 amino acids. After removal of 3 bases from V and 7 bases from J, the junction contained 4 bases not matched to a gene. The CDR3 sequence is CASSSRGQGNSPLHF. CDR3 DNA sequence: TGCGCCAGCAGCTCCCGGGGACAGGGGAATTCACCCCTCCACTTT.

The gene calls are TRBV6-5 and TRBJ2-3; no clear D gene. Germline V gives CDR1 MNHEY, CDR2 SVGAGI. V was cut by 7 bases and J by 7 bases, with 12 bases left in between. This CDR3 comprises 12 residues. The CDR3 DNA reads as TGTGCCAGCATCTCCCGGTTGTATACGCAGTATTTT. Protein: CASISRLYTQYF.